The 32 T cell receptor beta chains given below trace back to one sample, sequenced in a study of T cell responses to AZD1222 COVID-19 vaccine. The protocol was immunoSEQ multiplex PCR, while the TCRdb copy is restricted to in-frame clones and leaves out a portion. The profile shows about 130,000 clones, approximately 92% of them singletons. Sample: peripheral blood, taken 28 days after the second AZD1222 dose. These receptors all come from an adult who received the AZD1222 COVID-19 vaccine.

This chain connects TRBV9 to TRBJ2-1; 9 positions agree with TRBD2. The germline CDR1 and CDR2 sequences are SGDLS and YYNGEE. The CDR3 extends over 16 amino acids. J was trimmed by 6 bases and V by 4 bases; bases with no gene match: 11. CDR3 in amino acids: CASSITGSGSSNEQFF. The CDR3 region has the DNA TGTGCCAGCAGCATCACGGGTAGCGGGAGTTCCAATGAGCAGTTCTTC.

CDR3 nucleotides: TGTGCCAGCAGCCAAGACCCAGGGGGACAGGGTGGCTATGGCTACACCTTC. Translating gives CASSQDPGGQGGYGYTF. The chain recombines TRBV4-2 with TRBJ1-2; 9 bases are a match to TRBD1. The CDR3 spans 17 residues. Germline loops: CDR1 LGHNA, CDR2 YNFKEQ. The junction had 9 bases not matched to a gene; V was cut back by 0 bases and J by 4 bases.

This clone was observed a single time. This sequence joins TRBV6-5 and TRBJ2-1; 9 positions agree with TRBD2. This CDR3 has 15 residues. CDR1 is MNHEY, CDR2 SVGAGI, per germline. The J segment lost 7 bases and the V segment lost 6 bases, leaving 10 bases of the junction unmatched. Here the CDR3 reads CASSWTSAFRNEQFF. DNA of the CDR3: TGTGCCAGCAGCTGGACTAGCGCTTTTAGGAATGAGCAGTTCTTC.

The chain is built from TRBV21-1 and TRBJ2-2. TRBV21-1 is annotated as a pseudogene. The CDR3 is 14 residues long. CDR3 loop: CASSPRTNTGELFF. The DNA for the CDR3 is TGTGCCAGCAGCCCTCGGACGAACACCGGGGAGCTGTTTTTT.

The gene calls are TRBV18 and TRBJ2-2; no reliable D call. CDR3 length: 16 amino acids. V was trimmed by 6 bases and J by 0 bases, leaving 14 bases between them. CDR1 is KGHSH and CDR2 is LQKENI in the germline V gene. The CDR3 reads CASSERRETNTGELFF. The CDR3 coding sequence is TGTGCCAGCTCTGAGAGAAGGGAAACGAACACCGGGGAGCTGTTTTTT.

This chain uses TRBV4-3 with TRBJ2-3; the match to TRBD1 covers 10 bases. The trim removed 4 bases at V and 4 bases at J, leaving 5 bases unmatched. The germline CDR1 and CDR2 sequences are LGHNA and YSLEER. The CDR3 extends over 15 amino acids. The CDR3 bases are TGCGCCAGCAGCCCGACAGGGGGCGCTTCAGATACGCAGTATTTT. Its translation is CASSPTGGASDTQYF.

The V and J genes are TRBV9 and TRBJ1-2; D might be TRBD1 (6 bases). The V gene's germline CDR1 is SGDLS and CDR2 YYNGEE. Trimming pared 0 bases from V and 8 bases from J, leaving 14 bases between. CDR3 length: 14 residues. The CDR3 sequence is CASSVGWGARGYTF. CDR3 nucleotide sequence: TGTGCCAGCAGCGTAGGTTGGGGGGCAAGGGGCTACACCTTC.

V is TRBV27 and J is TRBJ1-1; a weak D match, TRBD1 (6 bases). This CDR3 comprises 14 residues. V was clipped by 3 bases and J by 2 bases, with 10 bases between them. CDR1 and CDR2 (germline): MNHEY, SMNVEV (reference sequence). CDR3 DNA sequence: TGTGCCAGCAGTTTTGGGGGCTTAAACACTGAAGCTTTCTTT. Translated, it gives CASSFGGLNTEAFF.

The chain employs TRBV7-8 and TRBJ2-7, with 10 bases fitting TRBD2. The junction had 7 bases not matched to a gene; V was cut back by 1 base and J by 4 bases. Germline CDR1 reads SGHVS; CDR2 reads FQNEAQ. The CDR3 spans 16 residues. The chain's CDR3 is CASSLGLAGGLYEQYF. DNA for the CDR3: TGTGCCAGCAGCTTAGGATTAGCGGGAGGTCTGTACGAGCAGTACTTC.

The chain uses TRBV5-5 and TRBJ2-7, with 7 bases that match TRBD2. Germline lookup yields CDR1 SGHKS and CDR2 YYEKEE (reference sequence). The V gene end was trimmed by 4 bases and the J gene end by 1 base; junction bases not matched to a gene: 5. The CDR3 is made up of 14 amino acids. The CDR3 reads CASSPGGVSYEQYF. The CDR3, as DNA: TGTGCCAGCAGCCCTGGGGGGGTTTCCTACGAGCAGTACTTC.

The chain joins TRBV7-3 to TRBJ1-1, with 7 bases fitting TRBD1. The CDR3 is 15 residues long. Trimming took 5 bases from V and 1 from J; bases not matched to a gene: 7. Germline V CDR1 and CDR2: SGHTA, FQGTGA. In nucleotides, the CDR3 is TGTGCCAGCAGCGCCACCTGGACAGGGAACACTGAAGCTTTCTTT. This sequence encodes CASSATWTGNTEAFF. Full variable domain (remainder filled in from reference TRBV7-3 and TRBJ1-1): GAGVSQTPSNKVTEKGKYVELRCDPISGHTALYWYRQSLGQGPEFLIYFQGTGAADDSGLPNDRFFAVRPEGSVSTLKIQRTERGDSAVYLCASSATWTGNTEAFFGQGTRLTVV.

V usage is TRBV25-1 and J usage is TRBJ2-2; D unclear. V lost 5 bases to trimming and J lost 3 bases, with 13 bases between them. The CDR3 has 15 amino acids. Germline CDR1 is MGHDK and CDR2 is SYGVNS. CDR3 bases: TGTGCCAGCAGTAAGGAAGTGCCCGACACCGGGGAGCTGTTTTTT. Its translation is CASSKEVPDTGELFF.

This rearrangement joins TRBV7-2 to TRBJ2-7; the match to TRBD2 covers 16 bases. J was trimmed by 5 bases and V by 6 bases; bases with no gene match: 7. This CDR3 is built from 16 residues. Germline CDR1 SGHTA, CDR2 FQGNSA. The CDR3 protein is CASSLGLAGGPDEQYF. Written as DNA, the CDR3 is TGTGCCAGCAGTTTGGGACTAGCGGGAGGGCCAGACGAGCAGTACTTC.

This chain joins TRBV24-1 and TRBJ1-5; D possibly corresponds to TRBD1 (6 bases). V was cut by 4 bases and J by 1 base, with 7 bases left in between. The CDR3 runs 14 residues. Germline values: CDR1 KGHDR, CDR2 SFDVKD. CDR3: CATSERGSNQPQHF. Written as DNA, the CDR3 is TGTGCCACCAGTGAAAGGGGGAGCAATCAGCCCCAGCATTTT.

V gene TRBV19 combines with J gene TRBJ1-1; 10 bases map to TRBD1. Per the germline V gene, CDR1 is LNHDA and CDR2 is SQIVND (reference sequence). This CDR3 is built from 14 residues. V trimming: 1 base; J trimming: 5 bases; junction bases outside the gene matches: 1. The CDR3 spells CASSIGGQGTEAFF. The DNA of the CDR3 is TGTGCCAGTAGTATAGGGGGACAGGGGACTGAAGCTTTCTTT.

This sequence joins TRBV6-5 and TRBJ1-2; D might be TRBD1 (5 bases). The CDR3 extends over 14 amino acids. Germline-derived CDR1 and CDR2 are MNHEY and SVGAGI. V lost 6 bases to trimming and J lost 5 bases, with 16 bases between them. CDR3 DNA: TGTGCCAGCAGAGACCCGAGGACACAGTATGGCTACACCTTC. The encoded protein is CASRDPRTQYGYTF.

The rearrangement links TRBV9 to TRBJ2-1; D gene uncertain. V dropped 3 bases and J dropped 5 bases, with 9 bases sitting between them. From germline, CDR1 is SGDLS and CDR2 YYNGEE. This CDR3 comprises 13 residues. Here the CDR3 reads CASSDLLNNEQFF. The CDR3, as DNA: TGTGCCAGCAGCGATCTACTCAACAATGAGCAGTTCTTC.

This sequence joins TRBV15 and TRBJ2-7, with D possibly TRBD1 on 6 matching bases. Germline V gene data show CDR1 as LNHNV and CDR2 as YYDKDF (reference sequence). There are 14 residues in the CDR3. Trimming removed 0 bases from V and 2 bases from J, with 8 bases in between. The CDR3 protein is CATSRDKGAYEQYF. The CDR3 coding sequence is TGTGCCACCAGCAGAGATAAGGGGGCCTACGAGCAGTACTTC.

The V and J genes are TRBV19 and TRBJ2-7; the match to TRBD2 covers 9 bases. The CDR3 extends over 15 amino acids. V gave up 6 bases and J gave up 4 bases; unmatched junction bases: 10. Germline loops: CDR1 LNHDA, CDR2 SQIVND (reference sequence). In DNA, the CDR3 is TGTGCCAGTAGCCCTTCTAGCGGGGTGAGGTACGAGCAGTACTTC. Translating gives CASSPSSGVRYEQYF.

The J gene is TRBJ2-2, the V gene TRBV7-2; D perhaps matches TRBD1 (6 bases). There are 15 residues in the CDR3. Germline CDR1 is SGHTA and CDR2 is FQGNSA. V lost 2 bases, J lost 6 bases, and 13 bases lay in between. CDR3 bases: TGTGCCAGCAGCTTATACAGGGCTGCGGCCGGGGAGCTGTTTTTT. Translated: CASSLYRAAAGELFF.

The V gene is TRBV19, the J gene TRBJ2-2, with 7 bases that match TRBD1. CDR1 LNHDA and CDR2 SQIVND come from the germline V gene (reference sequence). The CDR3 sequence is 14 residues long. V lost 7 bases to trimming and J lost 7 bases; unmatched junction nucleotides: 9. For the CDR3, the DNA is TGTGCCAGTACCCACAGGGGTCAAGGCGGGGAGCTGTTTTTT. The encoded protein is CASTHRGQGGELFF.

This chain links TRBV5-1 with TRBJ1-4; D unclear. Germline V lookup: CDR1 SGHRS, CDR2 YFSETQ. The CDR3 covers 15 residues. V was shortened by 0 bases and J by 8 bases, with 14 bases between the two germline ends. The CDR3 coding sequence is TGCGCCAGCAGCTTGGGCGGAGGTAGGCGAGAAAAACTGTTTTTT. It yields the protein CASSLGGGRREKLFF.

The CDR3 DNA reads as TGTGCCAGTAGTCGGGCCCAATACAGCTCTGGAAACACCATATATTTT. This gives the protein CASSRAQYSSGNTIYF. The rearrangement uses TRBV19 and TRBJ1-3; D uncertain. V was trimmed by 5 bases and J by 0 bases, leaving 14 bases between them. CDR3 length: 16 residues. The germline V gene has CDR1 LNHDA and CDR2 SQIVND (reference sequence).

This clone occurred a few times. The chain has TRBV30 and TRBJ1-2; D might be TRBD1 (5 bases). This CDR3 comprises 16 residues. Germline CDR1 and CDR2: GTSNPN and SVGIG (reference sequence). V was cut by 0 bases and J by 5 bases, with 19 bases left in between. CDR3 protein: CAWSVRKGLGGYGYTF. CDR3 DNA sequence: TGTGCCTGGAGTGTACGAAAGGGACTCGGGGGGTATGGCTACACCTTC.

V usage is TRBV11-2 and J usage is TRBJ1-6; 7 bases are a match to TRBD1. This CDR3 is 14 amino acids long. Germline V gene lookup returns CDR1 SGHAT and CDR2 FQNNGV. Unmatched junction bases numbered 6, after V lost 4 bases and J lost 9 bases. This chain's CDR3 is CASSYDRVGSPLHF. The CDR3 DNA is TGTGCCAGCAGCTATGACAGGGTTGGTTCACCCCTCCACTTT.

The chain recombines TRBV9 with TRBJ2-7, with a weak D call TRBD1 (5 bases). Germline loops: CDR1 SGDLS, CDR2 YYNGEE. This CDR3 contains 13 residues. V was pared by 3 bases and J by 5 bases, with 12 bases between. CDR3 in amino acids: CASSASQGDEQYF. CDR3 in DNA: TGTGCCAGCAGCGCCTCCCAGGGCGACGAGCAGTACTTC.

V usage is TRBV28 and J usage is TRBJ2-2; D possibly corresponds to TRBD1 (6 bases). The CDR3 has 15 amino acids. The V and J ends lost 2 bases and 4 bases respectively, with 11 bases between them. Germline V gene data show CDR1 as MDHEN and CDR2 as SYDVKM. CDR3 DNA: TGTGCCAGCAGTTTAGTCCAGGGGTTCACCGGGGAGCTGTTTTTT. It codes for CASSLVQGFTGELFF.

CDR3 in DNA: TGCGCCAGCAGCCAAGAGCTTTCGACGGGTACTGAAGCTTTCTTT. Residues: CASSQELSTGTEAFF. V gene TRBV4-3 combines with J gene TRBJ1-1, with D uncertain. The CDR3 runs to 15 residues. Looked up from germline, CDR1 is LGHNA and CDR2 is YSLEER. Trimming took off 0 bases at V and 5 bases at J, with 13 bases between the two ends.

This clone was observed a single time. The CDR3 DNA sequence: TGTGCCAGCAGCCATACCGACAGGTTCATTAACTATGGCTACACCTTC. The encoded protein is CASSHTDRFINYGYTF. This chain links TRBV3-1 (or the pseudogene TRBV3-2) with TRBJ1-2; D may be TRBD1 (6 bases). This CDR3 contains 16 residues. Germline CDR1 reads LGHDT; CDR2 reads YNNKEL (reference sequence). The V gene lost 3 bases and the J gene lost 1 base, with 15 bases spanning the gap.

V is TRBV7-8 and J is TRBJ2-7; a possible D gene is TRBD2 (6 bases). V was trimmed by 5 bases and J by 0 bases, leaving 14 bases between them. The CDR3 spans 15 residues. Per the germline V gene, CDR1 is SGHVS and CDR2 is FQNEAQ. CDR3 protein: CASSPGGGYSYEQYF. DNA for the CDR3: TGTGCCAGCAGCCCCGGGGGAGGCTACTCCTACGAGCAGTACTTC.

The genes are TRBV28 and TRBJ1-2; weak D call: TRBD1 (6 bases). Trimming cost V 6 bases and J 5 bases, with 16 bases left between them. Germline loops: CDR1 MDHEN, CDR2 SYDVKM. The CDR3 covers 14 residues. CDR3 residues: CASSPSTGVYGYTF. For the CDR3, the DNA is TGTGCCAGCAGCCCTTCGACAGGTGTATATGGCTACACCTTC.

V gene TRBV7-9 combines with J gene TRBJ2-6; D is possibly TRBD2 (5 bases). Trimming took 3 bases from V and 0 from J, leaving 6 bases between them. The CDR3 totals 15 residues. In germline, CDR1 is SEHNR, CDR2 FQNEAQ (reference sequence). The CDR3: CASSLGDSGANVLTF. CDR3 nucleotides: TGTGCCAGCAGCTTGGGAGACTCTGGGGCCAACGTCCTGACTTTC.